The 24 T cell receptor beta chains in this list originate from one sample, sequenced in a study of blood T cell repertoires in COVID-19. Assay: immunoSEQ multiplex PCR; the TCRdb copy retains only in-frame clones and omits some. There are about 270,000 clones in the sample; around 85% occur only once, and more than 1.1% lies in the top ten. The material sequenced was peripheral blood. The receptor set was obtained from a human donor with COVID-19, enrolled during active disease. The donor label of this sample is uncertain.

CDR3 residues: CASNLRDSNSPLHF. The CDR3 coding sequence is TGTGCCAGTAATCTTCGGGACAGCAATTCACCCCTCCACTTT. The chain links TRBV19 to TRBJ1-6, with TRBD1 matching 7 bases. J was trimmed by 7 bases and V by 7 bases; bases with no gene match: 7. This CDR3 spans 14 amino acids. The germline V gene has CDR1 LNHDA and CDR2 SQIVND (reference sequence).

The chain combines TRBV11-2 with TRBJ1-4; D is undetermined. Germline-derived CDR1 and CDR2 are SGHAT and FQNNGV. The CDR3 is made up of 13 amino acids. With 3 bases removed from V and 14 bases from J, the gap between germline ends came to 16 bases. The CDR3 coding sequence is TGTGCCAGCAGCTTGAGGGCCGGTTTGGGGCTGTTTTTT. Encoded protein: CASSLRAGLGLFF.

V gene TRBV6-5 combines with J gene TRBJ2-2; TRBD1 might be the D (5 bases). This CDR3 region has 14 residues. Trimming removed 6 bases from V and 1 base from J, with 9 bases in between. Germline V gives CDR1 MNHEY, CDR2 SVGAGI. The CDR3 nucleotides read TGTGCCAGCAGAAGGCAGGGGAACACCGGGGAGCTGTTTTTT. Protein: CASRRQGNTGELFF.

Only one count was recorded for this clone. V is TRBV7-3 and J is TRBJ2-1; D possibly corresponds to TRBD1 (5 bases). Trimming removed 0 bases at V and 10 bases at J, with 7 bases between. The CDR3 is 12 amino acids. Per the germline V gene, CDR1 is SGHTA and CDR2 is FQGTGA. The chain's CDR3 is CASSLTRTEQFF. The CDR3, as DNA: TGTGCCAGCAGCTTAACGAGGACAGAGCAGTTCTTC. Filled out from reference TRBV7-3 and TRBJ2-1, the complete variable domain reads GAGVSQTPSNKVTEKGKYVELRCDPISGHTALYWYRQSLGQGPEFLIYFQGTGAADDSGLPNDRFFAVRPEGSVSTLKIQRTERGDSAVYLCASSLTRTEQFFGPGTRLTVL.

The chain uses TRBV21-1 and TRBJ1-1; the table's D call TRBD1 went unverified against the DNA. TRBV21-1 is a listed pseudogene. The CDR3 length is 15 residues. Written as DNA, the CDR3 is TGTGCCAGCAGCAAAGCCCAGGTAAGGTGCTGTGAAGCTTTCTTT. This encodes CASSKAQVRCCEAFF.

In regard to this clone: Given a much more abundant clone one base away, this may be a read error. This chain joins TRBV11-2 and TRBJ2-5, with D unclear. The germline V and J ends were trimmed by 3 bases and 5 bases, with 4 bases remaining between them. Germline V gene data show CDR1 as SGHAT and CDR2 as FQNNGV. There are 11 residues in the CDR3. This CDR3 is CASSFGETQYF. CDR3 nucleotide sequence: TGTGCCAGCAGCTTCGGGGAGACCCAGTACTTC.

This chain uses TRBV6-5 with TRBJ2-3, with D perhaps TRBD1 (6 bases). Deletions cut 11 bases from V and 4 bases from J, with 13 bases between. The CDR3 has 12 residues. The germline CDR1 and CDR2 sequences are MNHEY and SVGAGI. DNA of the CDR3: TGTGCCGTAGCCCAGGGGCCAGATACGCAGTATTTT. Its translation: CAVAQGPDTQYF.

This clone was seen repeatedly, ten times or more. This CDR3 reads CASSFSSGSYEQYF. CDR3 nucleotide sequence: TGTGCCAGCAGCTTCTCTAGCGGGAGTTACGAGCAGTACTTC. V and J are TRBV4-2 and TRBJ2-7, with 10 bases aligning to TRBD2. Per the germline V gene, CDR1 is LGHNA and CDR2 is YNFKEQ. Trimming took 5 bases from V and 4 from J; bases not matched to a gene: 5. The CDR3 is 14 amino acids.

The genes are TRBV7-2 and TRBJ1-2; 7 nucleotides agree with TRBD1. Germline values: CDR1 SGHTA, CDR2 FQGNSA. V was clipped by 1 base and J by 4 bases; unmatched bases: 12. This CDR3 comprises 17 residues. The CDR3 region is CASSLEGRGAGGYGYTF. The CDR3 nucleotides are TGTGCCAGCAGCTTAGAAGGCCGGGGAGCAGGGGGCTATGGCTACACCTTC. Complete variable domain (other parts from reference TRBV7-2 and TRBJ1-2): GAGVSQSPSNKVTEKGKDVELRCDPISGHTALYWYRQSLGQGLEFLIYFQGNSAPDKSGLPSDRFSAERTGGSVSTLTIQRTQQEDSAVYLCASSLEGRGAGGYGYTFGSGTRLTVV.

The V gene is TRBV4-1, the J gene TRBJ2-2; D might be TRBD1 (8 bases). CDR3 size: 18 residues. Per germline, CDR1 MGHRA and CDR2 YSYEKL. The V and J ends lost 1 base and 5 bases respectively, with 20 bases between them. CDR3 loop: CASSQVISRGRETGELFF. The CDR3 region has the DNA TGCGCCAGCAGCCAAGTGATCTCCAGGGGGCGGGAGACCGGGGAGCTGTTTTTT.

The rearrangement uses TRBV19 and TRBJ1-4, with TRBD1 matching 7 bases. Per the germline V gene, CDR1 is LNHDA and CDR2 is SQIVND (reference sequence). The CDR3 sequence is 16 residues long. The V and J ends lost 6 bases and 6 bases, in that order; junction bases with no gene match: 13. DNA for the CDR3: TGTGCCAGTAGCAGGGGGGTCTCACAGACCTATGAAAAACTGTTTTTT. Protein sequence: CASSRGVSQTYEKLFF.

The chain uses TRBV29-1 and TRBJ2-1, with D unclear. V lost 3 bases to trimming and J lost 5 bases, with 17 bases between them. The CDR3 is 15 amino acids. Germline V gives CDR1 SQVTM, CDR2 ANQGSEA. Written as DNA, the CDR3 is TGCAGCGTTGAGCCCGTGCGAGGTCCTAACAATGAGCAGTTCTTC. This gives the protein CSVEPVRGPNNEQFF.

This clone appeared many times. This chain links TRBV28 with TRBJ1-1; TRBD1 is a possible D gene (6 bases). With 7 bases removed from V and 5 bases from J, the gap between germline ends came to 23 bases. Germline CDR1 MDHEN, CDR2 SYDVKM. There are 16 residues in the CDR3. CDR3 region: CASTFGGLRADTEAFF. CDR3 in DNA: TGTGCCAGCACATTCGGGGGGCTCCGGGCGGATACTGAAGCTTTCTTT.

The J gene is TRBJ1-2, the V gene TRBV7-2; 11 nucleotides align to TRBD1. CDR1 and CDR2 (germline): SGHTA, FQGNSA. The V and J ends lost 7 bases and 8 bases, in that order; junction bases with no gene match: 9. This CDR3 has 14 residues. The CDR3 is CASTGQGAFRGYTF. CDR3 bases: TGTGCCAGCACCGGACAGGGGGCTTTTCGGGGCTACACCTTC.

The chain has TRBV7-9 and TRBJ2-6; D is undetermined. The CDR3 is made up of 16 amino acids. Germline assignment: CDR1 SEHNR and CDR2 FQNEAQ (reference sequence). V dropped 5 bases and J dropped 0 bases, with 11 bases sitting between them. CDR3: CASSPSVLSGANVLTF. In nucleotides, the CDR3 is TGTGCCAGCAGCCCCTCCGTTCTCTCTGGGGCCAACGTCCTGACTTTC. The complete variable domain, with remaining parts taken from reference TRBV7-9 and TRBJ2-6, reads DTGVSQNPRHKITKRGQNVTFRCDPISEHNRLYWYRQTLGQGPEFLTYFQNEAQLEKSRLLSDRFSAERPKGSFSTLEIQRTEQGDSAMYLCASSPSVLSGANVLTFGAGSRLTVL.

The chain has TRBV28 and TRBJ1-5, with D perhaps matching TRBD1 (5 bases). The ends were cut back, 8 bases at V and 1 base at J, with 24 bases in the middle. Germline V CDR1 and CDR2: MDHEN, SYDVKM. The CDR3 has 18 amino acids. DNA for the CDR3: TGTGCCAGCGGCGCACCCGACAGTCCCGAAGGCAGCAATCAGCCCCAGCATTTT. This encodes CASGAPDSPEGSNQPQHF.

The table lists this clone with many counts. V and J are TRBV20-1 and TRBJ1-5, with no clear D. CDR3 length: 13 residues. Germline assignment: CDR1 DFQATT and CDR2 SNEGSKA (reference sequence). Trimming took 3 bases from V and 6 from J, leaving 12 bases between them. The CDR3 protein is CSASSRVAQPQHF. The CDR3 nucleotides are TGCAGTGCTAGTAGTCGCGTTGCTCAGCCCCAGCATTTT.

The rearrangement joins TRBV28 to TRBJ2-4; 9 bases are shared with TRBD1. Germline lookup yields CDR1 MDHEN and CDR2 SYDVKM. J gave up 0 bases and V 5 bases, and 11 bases lay outside the gene matches. This CDR3 is built from 18 residues. CDR3 coding DNA: TGTGCCAGCAGTCCAATCCCACAGGGGGCCATAGCCAAAAACATTCAGTACTTC. It translates to CASSPIPQGAIAKNIQYF.

There are a few counts of this clone. The chain uses TRBV9 and TRBJ2-5; TRBD2 is a possible D gene (6 bases). With 0 bases removed from V and 4 bases from J, the gap between germline ends came to 16 bases. This CDR3 region has 16 residues. Germline-derived CDR1 and CDR2 are SGDLS and YYNGEE. The chain's CDR3 is CASSVAGGTGGETQYF. CDR3 DNA sequence: TGTGCCAGCAGCGTAGCAGGCGGCACCGGGGGAGAGACCCAGTACTTC.

The chain uses TRBV4-2 and TRBJ2-7; TRBD2 agrees at 8 bases. This CDR3 is built from 14 residues. CDR1 is LGHNA and CDR2 is YNFKEQ in the germline V gene. The V and J ends lost 5 bases and 3 bases, in that order; junction bases with no gene match: 6. DNA for the CDR3: TGTGCCAGCAGCGGAGCGGGAGAACACTACGAGCAGTACTTC. This translates into CASSGAGEHYEQYF.

V is TRBV7-9 and J is TRBJ2-3; 8 bases align to TRBD1. This CDR3 has 14 residues. CDR1 SEHNR and CDR2 FQNEAQ come from the germline V gene (reference sequence). V gave up 3 bases and J gave up 1 base; unmatched junction bases: 0. The CDR3 protein is CASSLGQGTDTQYF. CDR3 coding DNA: TGTGCCAGCAGCTTGGGACAGGGCACAGATACGCAGTATTTT.

The V gene is TRBV29-1, the J gene TRBJ2-2, with D possibly TRBD2 on 5 matching bases. The germline V gene has CDR1 SQVTM and CDR2 ANQGSEA. The CDR3 is 12 residues long. V was clipped by 7 bases and J by 4 bases, with 10 bases between them. For the CDR3, the DNA is TGCAGCGCCACCCGGGGCACCGGGGAGCTGTTTTTT. Protein sequence: CSATRGTGELFF.

J is TRBJ2-2 and V is TRBV4-3; D gene ambiguous. The germline V gene has CDR1 LGHNA and CDR2 YSLEER. The CDR3 runs to 17 residues. Trimming took 1 base from V and 5 from J, leaving 17 bases between them. This chain's CDR3 is CASSQGVTMYSTGELFF. The CDR3 DNA sequence: TGCGCCAGCAGCCAAGGAGTCACCATGTATTCGACCGGGGAGCTGTTTTTT.

V usage is TRBV28 and J usage is TRBJ1-2; no clear D gene. The CDR3 has 13 amino acids. V gave up 7 bases and J gave up 2 bases, with 11 bases separating them. Germline V lookup: CDR1 MDHEN, CDR2 SYDVKM. The CDR3: CASTPDTNYGYTF. As DNA, the CDR3 is TGTGCCAGCACCCCTGACACAAACTATGGCTACACCTTC.